This T cell receptor (beta chain) was captured by sequencing in a study of blood T cell repertoires in COVID-19. Method: immunoSEQ multiplex PCR; TCRdb's copy keeps in-frame clones and lacks some. The sample lists more than 150,000 clones; 82% were seen once. The ends were cut back, 6 bases at V and 3 bases at J, with 9 bases in the middle. The CDR3 has 14 residues. In germline, CDR1 is SGHTA, CDR2 FQGNSA. The TCR originated in a woman in her 30s with acute or convalescent COVID-19. V usage is TRBV7-2 and J usage is TRBJ1-6; D ambiguous. The source material was peripheral blood. CDR3 in amino acids: CASSGLRYNSPLHF. DNA for the CDR3: TGTGCCAGCAGTGGACTACGCTATAATTCACCCCTCCACTTT.